These T cell receptor beta chains were read from a single sample in a study of spatial heterogeneity in lung cancer. MiXCR, run by TCRdb on the 5' RACE reads, gives a single entry per CDR3 protein. Of approximately 100,000 distinct CDR3 sequences listed, roughly a fifth were seen once; the top ten hold roughly 22%. Material: PBMCs, obtained at follow-up. All receptors derive from a male donor with early-stage non-small cell lung cancer. Both conserved end residues are part of each CDR3. A D gene is named only where the DNA matches it firmly. Expanded clones get a size class; other rows say once, few or many, or leave the size out.

clone_size: -; j_call: TRBJ1-3; v_call: TRBV14; d_call: TRBD1; cdr3_nt: TGTGCCAGCAGCCCTCGACAGGGGGAGAGCTCTGGAAACACCATATATTTT; cdr3_aa: CASSPRQGESSGNTIYF
clone_size: medium-sized; j_call: TRBJ2-1; v_call: TRBV9; d_call: -; cdr3_nt: TGTGCCAGCAGCGTAGCGGGATCCGACTCTGAGTTCTTC; cdr3_aa: CASSVAGSDSEFF
clone_size: few; j_call: TRBJ2-2; v_call: TRBV27; d_call: TRBD1; cdr3_nt: TGTGCCAGCAGTTTGGGACAGAGCACCGGGGAGCTGTTTTTT; cdr3_aa: CASSLGQSTGELFF
clone_size: -; j_call: TRBJ1-1; v_call: TRBV12-3/TRBV12-4; d_call: -; cdr3_nt: TGTGCCAGCAGTCTAGCATCCGCGGAAGCTTTCTTT; cdr3_aa: CASSLASAEAFF
clone_size: many; j_call: TRBJ2-3; v_call: TRBV10-1; d_call: TRBD2; cdr3_nt: TGCGCCAGCAGTGATCTTAGCGGGGGCTCAGATACGCAGTATTTT; cdr3_aa: CASSDLSGGSDTQYF
clone_size: -; j_call: TRBJ1-1; v_call: TRBV20-1; d_call: -; cdr3_nt: TGCAGTGCTAGGTCCCGGGACACCTACTTACCCACTGAAGCTTTCTTT; cdr3_aa: CSARSRDTYLPTEAFF
clone_size: -; j_call: TRBJ1-5; v_call: TRBV20-1; d_call: TRBD1; cdr3_nt: TGCAGTGCTGGTACAGGGGAAAGGGATCAGCCCCAGCATTTT; cdr3_aa: CSAGTGERDQPQHF
clone_size: many; j_call: TRBJ2-1; v_call: TRBV24-1; d_call: TRBD2; cdr3_nt: TGTGCCACCAGTGACTTTAGCGGGAACTACAATGAGCAGTTCTTC; cdr3_aa: CATSDFSGNYNEQFF
clone_size: few; j_call: TRBJ1-4; v_call: TRBV7-9; d_call: -; cdr3_nt: TGTGCCAGCAACTCGCCGGGGGCAACTAATGAAAAACTGTTTTTT; cdr3_aa: CASNSPGATNEKLFF
clone_size: -; j_call: TRBJ1-1; v_call: TRBV3-1; d_call: -; cdr3_nt: TGTGCCAGCAGCCCGCTGGGGCCGAACACTGAAGCTTTCTTT; cdr3_aa: CASSPLGPNTEAFF
clone_size: -; j_call: TRBJ2-5; v_call: TRBV9; d_call: -; cdr3_nt: TGTGCCAGCAGCGTAGGAACTCTCCAAGAGACCCAGTACTTC; cdr3_aa: CASSVGTLQETQYF
clone_size: -; j_call: TRBJ2-2; v_call: TRBV4-1; d_call: -; cdr3_nt: TGCGCCAGCAGCCAGAGGAGGTATACAGGGTTGAACACCGGGGAGCTGTTTTTT; cdr3_aa: CASSQRRYTGLNTGELFF
clone_size: -; j_call: TRBJ1-3; v_call: TRBV20-1; d_call: -; cdr3_nt: TGCAGTGCTCCCAACACAGGGACTGGAAACACCATATATTTT; cdr3_aa: CSAPNTGTGNTIYF
clone_size: many; j_call: TRBJ1-5; v_call: TRBV7-2; d_call: TRBD1; cdr3_nt: TGTGCCAGCGGCGGGGACAGCCGCAATCAGCCCCAGCATTTT; cdr3_aa: CASGGDSRNQPQHF
clone_size: -; j_call: TRBJ2-5; v_call: TRBV6-1; d_call: -; cdr3_nt: TGTGCCAGCAGTCACATGACTCCAGAGACCCAGTACTTC; cdr3_aa: CASSHMTPETQYF
clone_size: once; j_call: TRBJ1-2; v_call: TRBV20-1; d_call: -; cdr3_nt: TGCAGTGCTAGAGCCGGACAGTCTAACTATGGCTACACCTTC; cdr3_aa: CSARAGQSNYGYTF
clone_size: -; j_call: TRBJ2-2; v_call: TRBV6-6; d_call: -; cdr3_nt: TGTGCCAGCAGTTACGGGACATCGAACACCGGGGAGCTGTTTTTT; cdr3_aa: CASSYGTSNTGELFF
clone_size: -; j_call: TRBJ2-5; v_call: TRBV7-9; d_call: -; cdr3_nt: TGTGCCAGCAGCTTAGCGCGAGGAGGGGGGCAAGAGACCCAGTACTTC; cdr3_aa: CASSLARGGGQETQYF
clone_size: -; j_call: TRBJ2-5; v_call: TRBV6-2/TRBV6-3; d_call: -; cdr3_nt: TGTGCCAGCCTCCGAAGTCGAGGGACCCAGTACTTC; cdr3_aa: CASLRSRGTQYF
clone_size: few; j_call: TRBJ1-1; v_call: TRBV2; d_call: -; cdr3_nt: TGTGCCAGCAGTGTCCAAGGCCTGAACACTGAAGCTTTCTTT; cdr3_aa: CASSVQGLNTEAFF
clone_size: many; j_call: TRBJ2-1; v_call: TRBV20-1; d_call: -; cdr3_nt: TGCAGTGCCAAGAGCGGATTTAACAATGAGCAGTTCTTC; cdr3_aa: CSAKSGFNNEQFF
clone_size: few; j_call: TRBJ2-3; v_call: TRBV14; d_call: TRBD1; cdr3_nt: TGTGCCAGCAGCTACCCGGGACAGAGAACAGATACGCAGTATTTT; cdr3_aa: CASSYPGQRTDTQYF
clone_size: -; j_call: TRBJ2-1; v_call: TRBV4-1; d_call: TRBD1; cdr3_nt: TGCGCCAGCAGCCAATCCTCCGGGACAGGGGCTTGGGATGAGCAGTTCTTC; cdr3_aa: CASSQSSGTGAWDEQFF
clone_size: few; j_call: TRBJ1-5; v_call: TRBV3-1; d_call: TRBD1; cdr3_nt: TGTGCCAGCAGCCGCGGGACAGGGGGAAGTCAGCCCCAGCATTTT; cdr3_aa: CASSRGTGGSQPQHF
clone_size: many; j_call: TRBJ1-2; v_call: TRBV9; d_call: TRBD1; cdr3_nt: TGTGCCAGCAGCGTAGTCGAGGGGGCCGACTATGGCTACACCTTC; cdr3_aa: CASSVVEGADYGYTF
clone_size: -; j_call: TRBJ2-4; v_call: TRBV6-5; d_call: -; cdr3_nt: TGTGCCAGCAGTTACAGCCCTTCCGGGACAAGGAAAAACATTCAGTACTTC; cdr3_aa: CASSYSPSGTRKNIQYF
clone_size: few; j_call: TRBJ2-3; v_call: TRBV5-1; d_call: TRBD1; cdr3_nt: TGCGCCAGCAGCCAGTACAGGGGCGAATTCACAGATACGCAGTATTTT; cdr3_aa: CASSQYRGEFTDTQYF
clone_size: few; j_call: TRBJ2-1; v_call: TRBV10-3; d_call: TRBD2; cdr3_nt: TGTGCCATCAGTGAGGGGACTAGCGGGAGCCCGGTTTGGGATGAGCAGTTCTTC; cdr3_aa: CAISEGTSGSPVWDEQFF
clone_size: few; j_call: TRBJ2-3; v_call: TRBV4-2; d_call: -; cdr3_nt: TGTGCCAGCAGTCCCGAGGACCGTCGAGGAGATACGCAGTATTTT; cdr3_aa: CASSPEDRRGDTQYF
clone_size: few; j_call: TRBJ1-1; v_call: TRBV12-3/TRBV12-4; d_call: TRBD1; cdr3_nt: TGTGCCAGCAGTCCCTATTGGACAGGGGTGACTGAAGCTTTCTTT; cdr3_aa: CASSPYWTGVTEAFF
clone_size: -; j_call: TRBJ2-1; v_call: TRBV15; d_call: -; cdr3_nt: TGTGCCACCAGCAGAGCACTAAGGAATGAGCAGTTCTTC; cdr3_aa: CATSRALRNEQFF
clone_size: -; j_call: TRBJ2-5; v_call: TRBV2; d_call: -; cdr3_nt: TGTGCCAGCCTGGAACAGGGAGGGGTAGAGACCCAGTACTTC; cdr3_aa: CASLEQGGVETQYF
clone_size: many; j_call: TRBJ1-5; v_call: TRBV19; d_call: -; cdr3_nt: TGTGCCAGTAGTATCGGCCGCGCGTCAGCTAGCAATCAGCCCCAGCATTTT; cdr3_aa: CASSIGRASASNQPQHF
clone_size: -; j_call: TRBJ2-3; v_call: TRBV7-9; d_call: -; cdr3_nt: TGTGCCAGCAGCAGTGAAACCGGTACGCAGTATTTT; cdr3_aa: CASSSETGTQYF
clone_size: few; j_call: TRBJ2-3; v_call: TRBV9; d_call: TRBD1; cdr3_nt: TGTGCCAGCAGCGTGGGACAGGGGGCAGATACGCAGTATTTT; cdr3_aa: CASSVGQGADTQYF
clone_size: few; j_call: TRBJ2-1; v_call: TRBV11-1; d_call: TRBD2; cdr3_nt: TGTGCCAGCAGCTTAGACCCTAGCGGGGGGGCCGAAAATGAGCAGTTCTTC; cdr3_aa: CASSLDPSGGAENEQFF
clone_size: -; j_call: TRBJ2-1; v_call: TRBV6-2/TRBV6-3; d_call: TRBD1; cdr3_nt: TGTGCCAGCAGTTACCCTTCCGGGACAGTGAGCTCCTACAATGAGCAGTTCTTC; cdr3_aa: CASSYPSGTVSSYNEQFF
clone_size: -; j_call: TRBJ2-7; v_call: TRBV2; d_call: TRBD2; cdr3_nt: TGTGCCAGCAGTGAGGAGGGTAGCGGGGGTTACGAGCAGTACTTC; cdr3_aa: CASSEEGSGGYEQYF
clone_size: many; j_call: TRBJ1-5; v_call: TRBV4-1; d_call: TRBD1; cdr3_nt: TGCGCCAGCAGCCAACGGGGACAGGGTGATTCTCCCCAGCATTTT; cdr3_aa: CASSQRGQGDSPQHF